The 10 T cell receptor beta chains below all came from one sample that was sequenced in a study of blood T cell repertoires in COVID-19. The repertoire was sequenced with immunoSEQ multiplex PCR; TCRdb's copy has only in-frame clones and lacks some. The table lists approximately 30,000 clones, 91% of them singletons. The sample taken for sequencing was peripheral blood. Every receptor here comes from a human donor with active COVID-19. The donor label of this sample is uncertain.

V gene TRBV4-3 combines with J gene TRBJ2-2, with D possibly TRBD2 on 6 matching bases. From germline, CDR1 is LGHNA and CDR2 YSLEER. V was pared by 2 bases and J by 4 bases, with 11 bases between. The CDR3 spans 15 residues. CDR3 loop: CASSQYLTSTGELFF. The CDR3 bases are TGCGCCAGCAGCCAATACCTGACTAGCACCGGGGAGCTGTTTTTT.

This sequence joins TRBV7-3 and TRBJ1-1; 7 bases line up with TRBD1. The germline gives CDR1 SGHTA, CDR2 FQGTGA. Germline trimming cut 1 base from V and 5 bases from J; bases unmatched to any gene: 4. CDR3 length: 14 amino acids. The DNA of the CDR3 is TGTGCCAGCAGCTTAAGGAAGGGGGCTACTGAAGCTTTCTTT. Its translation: CASSLRKGATEAFF.

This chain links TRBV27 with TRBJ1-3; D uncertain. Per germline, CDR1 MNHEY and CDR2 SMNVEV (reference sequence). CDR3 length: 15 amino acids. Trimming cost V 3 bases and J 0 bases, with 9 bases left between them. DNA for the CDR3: TGTGCCAGCAGTTTGGGCGGGAACTCTGGAAACACCATATATTTT. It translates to CASSLGGNSGNTIYF.

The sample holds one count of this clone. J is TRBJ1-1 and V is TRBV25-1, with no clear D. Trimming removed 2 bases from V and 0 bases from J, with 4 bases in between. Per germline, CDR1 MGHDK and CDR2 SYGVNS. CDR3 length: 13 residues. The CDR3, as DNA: TGTGCCAGCAGTGAACTGTTGAACACTGAAGCTTTCTTT. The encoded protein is CASSELLNTEAFF.

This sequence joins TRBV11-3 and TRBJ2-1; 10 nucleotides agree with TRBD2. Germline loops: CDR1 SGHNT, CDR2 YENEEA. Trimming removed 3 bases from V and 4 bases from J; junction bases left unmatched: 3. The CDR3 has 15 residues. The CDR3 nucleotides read TGTGCCAGCAGCTTCTCTAGCGGGGGTTACAATGAGCAGTTCTTC. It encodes CASSFSSGGYNEQFF.

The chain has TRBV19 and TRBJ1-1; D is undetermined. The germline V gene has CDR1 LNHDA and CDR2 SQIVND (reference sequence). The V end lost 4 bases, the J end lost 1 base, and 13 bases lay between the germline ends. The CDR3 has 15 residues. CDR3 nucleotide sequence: TGTGCCAGTAGTAGGGGAGCGTTTCCGAACACTGAAGCTTTCTTT. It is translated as CASSRGAFPNTEAFF.

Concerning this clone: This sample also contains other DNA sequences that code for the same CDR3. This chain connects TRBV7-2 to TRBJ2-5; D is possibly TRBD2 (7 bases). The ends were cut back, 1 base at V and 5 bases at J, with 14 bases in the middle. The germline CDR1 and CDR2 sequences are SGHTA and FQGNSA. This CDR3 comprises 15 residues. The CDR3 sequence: CASSLVRGLGETQYF. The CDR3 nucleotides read TGTGCCAGCAGCTTAGTGCGGGGGCTCGGGGAGACCCAGTACTTC.

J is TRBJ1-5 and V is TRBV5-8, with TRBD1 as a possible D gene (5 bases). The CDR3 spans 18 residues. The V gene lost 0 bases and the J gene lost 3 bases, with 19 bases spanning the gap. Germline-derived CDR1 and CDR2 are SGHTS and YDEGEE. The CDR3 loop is CASSLGVIGQGFNQPQHF. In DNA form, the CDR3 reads TGTGCCAGCAGCTTGGGGGTGATTGGGCAGGGATTCAATCAGCCCCAGCATTTT.

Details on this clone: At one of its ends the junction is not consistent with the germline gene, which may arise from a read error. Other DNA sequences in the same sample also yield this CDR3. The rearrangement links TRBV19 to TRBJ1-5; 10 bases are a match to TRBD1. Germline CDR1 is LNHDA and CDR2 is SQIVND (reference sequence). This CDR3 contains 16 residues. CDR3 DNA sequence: TGTGCCACCCACCCACCCTCCGGGACAGGGGATCAGCCTCAGCATTTT. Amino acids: CATHPPSGTGDQPQHF.

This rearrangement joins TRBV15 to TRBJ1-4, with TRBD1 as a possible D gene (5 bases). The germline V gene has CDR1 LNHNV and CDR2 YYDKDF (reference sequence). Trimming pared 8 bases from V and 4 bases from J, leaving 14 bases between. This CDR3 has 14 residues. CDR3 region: CATVRGRDNEKLFF. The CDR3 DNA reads TGTGCCACCGTCCGTGGCAGGGATAATGAAAAACTGTTTTTT. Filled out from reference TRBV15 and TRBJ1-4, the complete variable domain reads DAMVIQNPRYQVTQFGKPVTLSCSQTLNHNVMYWYQQKSSQAPKLLFHYYDKDFNNEADTPDNFQSRRPNTSFCFLDIRSPGLGDTAMYLCATVRGRDNEKLFFGSGTQLSVL.